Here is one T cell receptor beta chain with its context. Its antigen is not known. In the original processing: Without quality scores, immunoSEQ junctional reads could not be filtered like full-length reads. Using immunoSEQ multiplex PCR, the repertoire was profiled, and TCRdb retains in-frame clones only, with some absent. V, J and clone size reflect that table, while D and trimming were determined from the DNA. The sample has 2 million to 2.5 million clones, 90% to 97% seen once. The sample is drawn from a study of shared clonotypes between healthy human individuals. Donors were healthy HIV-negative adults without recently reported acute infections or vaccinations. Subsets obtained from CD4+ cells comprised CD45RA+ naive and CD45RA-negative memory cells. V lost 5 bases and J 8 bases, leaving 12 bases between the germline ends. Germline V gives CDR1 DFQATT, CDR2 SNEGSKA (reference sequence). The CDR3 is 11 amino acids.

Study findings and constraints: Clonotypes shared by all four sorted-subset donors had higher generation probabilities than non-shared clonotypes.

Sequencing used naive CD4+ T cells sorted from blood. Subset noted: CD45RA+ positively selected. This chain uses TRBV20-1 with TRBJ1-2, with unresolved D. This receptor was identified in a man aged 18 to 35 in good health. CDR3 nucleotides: TGCAGTGCTGACCCGATGGGAGGCTACACCTTC. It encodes CSADPMGGYTF.